This TCR beta chain was found in a study of PD-1 blockade in classical Hodgkin lymphoma. Overall study: Every 2 weeks, patients got 3 mg/kg intravenous nivolumab. Study-level points and caveats: By C4D1, CD4+ diversity increased significantly, especially in complete responders. The study reported lower baseline TCR diversity in newly diagnosed patients than in healthy donors.

Clones were read by immunoSEQ multiplex PCR, and TCRdb kept only the in-frame ones, dropping some. The sample consists of 25,000 to 40,000 clones, 82% of them appearing once. There was relapse after autologous stem cell transplantation in every patient, and there was variation in brentuximab vedotin exposure. The patients, who had relapsed/refractory classical Hodgkin lymphoma, achieved best responses of complete response, partial response or progressive disease. Germline values: CDR1 LNHDA, CDR2 SQIVND (reference sequence). There are 19 residues in the CDR3. With 3 bases removed from V and 1 base from J, the gap between germline ends came to 24 bases. Concerning this clone: Its antigen is undetermined.

The source material was peripheral blood mononuclear cells (PBMCs), sampled at baseline. The clonotype comes from a human donor with classical Hodgkin lymphoma. The chain has TRBV19 and TRBJ1-1; the D gene is possibly TRBD1 (5 bases). Written as DNA, the CDR3 is TGTGCCAGTAGTATTAGTCTTTGGTGGACACCAAGACAGAACACTGAAGCTTTCTTT. Protein: CASSISLWWTPRQNTEAFF.